This TCR beta chain was captured by sequencing in a study of cytomegalovirus exposure and HLA in healthy donors. There are 13 residues in the CDR3. Points on this clone: Its antigen is unidentified.

The study, taken as a whole, reports: In a later analysis, specific HLA alleles were associated with around 17,000 TCR beta sequences at a 0.05 false discovery rate.

With 60 Vbeta and 13 Jbeta primers, the PCR was carried out. TCRdb's copy holds only in-frame clones and misses some; the assay was immunoSEQ multiplex PCR. The sample lists more than 95,000 clones; about 81% were seen once. The sample consisted of PBMCs. This TCR came from a woman aged 45-59 years in good health and CMV-seropositive. The chain employs TRBV21-1 and TRBJ2-7; the D call TRBD1 from the table was never checked on the DNA. TRBV21-1 is marked as a pseudogene. CDR3 loop: CAINEGDSSEQYF. The CDR3 DNA reads as TGTGCCATCAACGAAGGGGATTCGAGCGAGCAGTACTTC.